This is a list of T cell receptor beta chains from one sample in a study of blood T cell repertoires in COVID-19. The repertoire was sequenced with immunoSEQ multiplex PCR; TCRdb's copy has only in-frame clones and lacks some. The repertoire includes about 440,000 clones, roughly 88% of them detected once, and approximately 12% sits in the top ten. Sequencing was performed on peripheral blood. Receptors originate from a woman aged 50 to 65 with COVID-19, enrolled during active disease. The CDR3 runs from the conserved cysteine through the conserved F or W. D genes are given only for firm matches. Not every row has a clone size; where given, it reads once, few, many or a size class.

D gene: -
clone size: -
J gene: TRBJ2-5
V gene: TRBV6-5
CDR3 DNA: TGTGCCAGCACCCCTCCGGGCCAAGAGACCCAGTACTTC
CDR3 protein: CASTPPGQETQYF

D gene: TRBD1
clone size: -
J gene: TRBJ1-2
V gene: TRBV6-2/TRBV6-3
CDR3 DNA: TGTGCCAGCAGTTATCTTCAGGACAGGGGGCTCATGGGGCATGGCTACACCTTC
CDR3 protein: CASSYLQDRGLMGHGYTF

D gene: TRBD1
clone size: -
J gene: TRBJ1-2
V gene: TRBV13
CDR3 DNA: TGTGCCAGCAGCTTGACAGGGGGCTATGGCTACACCTTC
CDR3 protein: CASSLTGGYGYTF

D gene: -
clone size: -
J gene: TRBJ1-1
V gene: TRBV18
CDR3 DNA: TGTGCCAGCTCACCATCTACTCCGAACACTGAAGCTTTCTTT
CDR3 protein: CASSPSTPNTEAFF

D gene: TRBD1
clone size: -
J gene: TRBJ1-6
V gene: TRBV27
CDR3 DNA: TGTGCCAGCAGTTTCGCCCAGGGGGGAAATTCACCCCTCCACTTT
CDR3 protein: CASSFAQGGNSPLHF

D gene: -
clone size: -
J gene: TRBJ1-1
V gene: TRBV13
CDR3 DNA: TGTGCCAGCAGCTCCCCGCTCGGTGGGCCTGAAGCTTTCTTT
CDR3 protein: CASSSPLGGPEAFF

D gene: -
clone size: -
J gene: TRBJ1-1
V gene: TRBV27
CDR3 DNA: TGTGCCAGCAGTTTATCGGCGGGGACTGAAGCTTTCTTT
CDR3 protein: CASSLSAGTEAFF

D gene: -
clone size: -
J gene: TRBJ1-1
V gene: TRBV7-8
CDR3 DNA: TGTGCCAGCAGCTTTTACAGGGAGAACACTGAAGCTTTCTTT
CDR3 protein: CASSFYRENTEAFF

D gene: -
clone size: -
J gene: TRBJ1-1
V gene: TRBV12-3/TRBV12-4
CDR3 DNA: TGTGCCAGCAGAATAAACACTGAAGCTTTCTTT
CDR3 protein: CASRINTEAFF

D gene: -
clone size: -
J gene: TRBJ1-1
V gene: TRBV6-5
CDR3 DNA: TGTGCCAGCAGTTACTCCCTCGATCCACGGGCTGAAGCTTTCTTT
CDR3 protein: CASSYSLDPRAEAFF

D gene: -
clone size: -
J gene: TRBJ1-5
V gene: TRBV3-1/TRBV3-2
CDR3 DNA: TGTGCCAGCAGCCGCCGGGTGGCGGGGGGGGAGCCCCAGCATTTT
CDR3 protein: CASSRRVAGGEPQHF

D gene: -
clone size: once
J gene: TRBJ2-5
V gene: TRBV6-2/TRBV6-3
CDR3 DNA: TGTGCCAGCAGTCCCGGGGCGGGACGTCTCCAAGAGACCCAGTACTTC
CDR3 protein: CASSPGAGRLQETQYF

D gene: -
clone size: -
J gene: TRBJ1-2
V gene: TRBV6-1
CDR3 DNA: TGTGCCAGCAGTGAAGGCACAGGATCTAACTATGGCTACACCTTC
CDR3 protein: CASSEGTGSNYGYTF

D gene: TRBD1
clone size: -
J gene: TRBJ1-5
V gene: TRBV5-5
CDR3 DNA: TGTGCCAGCAGCTTAAGCCCGGACAGGGGCAGCAATCAGCCCCAGCATTTT
CDR3 protein: CASSLSPDRGSNQPQHF

D gene: -
clone size: -
J gene: TRBJ1-3
V gene: TRBV19
CDR3 DNA: TGTGCCAGCCGCGGGGTTGGGGCCAGCTCTGGAAACACCATATATTTT
CDR3 protein: CASRGVGASSGNTIYF

D gene: TRBD1
clone size: -
J gene: TRBJ1-4
V gene: TRBV2
CDR3 DNA: TGTGCCAGCACCGCCAGGGGGCGAGGTGAAAAACTGTTTTTT
CDR3 protein: CASTARGRGEKLFF

D gene: -
clone size: -
J gene: TRBJ1-4
V gene: TRBV30
CDR3 DNA: TGTGCCTGGAGTCCAGGGATAGAAAAACTGTTTTTT
CDR3 protein: CAWSPGIEKLFF

D gene: TRBD1
clone size: -
J gene: TRBJ2-7
V gene: TRBV10-3
CDR3 DNA: TGTGCCATCAGCGCCTTCCTTACCTCAGGGACAGGGGGCTACGAGCAGTACTTC
CDR3 protein: CAISAFLTSGTGGYEQYF

D gene: TRBD2
clone size: -
J gene: TRBJ2-3
V gene: TRBV23-1
CDR3 DNA: TGCGCCAGCAGTCTCCCCCCGGGACTAGCGGGCACAGATACGCAGTATTTT
CDR3 protein: CASSLPPGLAGTDTQYF

D gene: -
clone size: once
J gene: TRBJ2-5
V gene: TRBV5-8
CDR3 DNA: TGTGCCAGCAGCTTGGACAGGCAAGAGACCCAGTACTTC
CDR3 protein: CASSLDRQETQYF

D gene: -
clone size: -
J gene: TRBJ2-2
V gene: TRBV12-3/TRBV12-4
CDR3 DNA: TGTGCCAGCAGTTTGGGAGTCGGGGAGCTGTTTTTT
CDR3 protein: CASSLGVGELFF

D gene: -
clone size: -
J gene: TRBJ1-5
V gene: TRBV25-1
CDR3 DNA: TGTGCCAGCAGTTCAGTGTATAGCAATCAGCCCCAGCATTTT
CDR3 protein: CASSSVYSNQPQHF

D gene: -
clone size: few
J gene: TRBJ1-2
V gene: TRBV4-1
CDR3 DNA: TGCGCCAGCAGCCGGGACACCTCTACCTATGGCTACACCTTC
CDR3 protein: CASSRDTSTYGYTF

D gene: -
clone size: once
J gene: TRBJ1-2
V gene: TRBV13
CDR3 DNA: TGTGCCAGCAGCTTAGTGACTGCAGGGGCTAACTATGGCTACACCTTC
CDR3 protein: CASSLVTAGANYGYTF

D gene: TRBD2
clone size: -
J gene: TRBJ2-7
V gene: TRBV9
CDR3 DNA: TGTGCCAGCAGCGTATACGGTAGCGGGGGACTCCATACTGGGGAGCAGTACTTC
CDR3 protein: CASSVYGSGGLHTGEQYF

D gene: TRBD2
clone size: -
J gene: TRBJ2-3
V gene: TRBV30
CDR3 DNA: TGTGCCTGGAGTAACTATTTTAGCGGGGGGCACCGACCCACAGATACGCAGTATTTT
CDR3 protein: CAWSNYFSGGHRPTDTQYF

D gene: TRBD1
clone size: -
J gene: TRBJ2-4
V gene: TRBV19
CDR3 DNA: TGTGCCAGTAGCACCACCCGGACAGGGGGAGCCAAAAACATTCAGTACTTC
CDR3 protein: CASSTTRTGGAKNIQYF

D gene: -
clone size: -
J gene: TRBJ1-2
V gene: TRBV11-2
CDR3 DNA: TGTGCCAGCAGCTTAGCGGGAGCAGCTAACTATGGCTACACCTTC
CDR3 protein: CASSLAGAANYGYTF

D gene: TRBD2
clone size: -
J gene: TRBJ2-3
V gene: TRBV6-5
CDR3 DNA: TGTGCCAGCAAGACTAGCGGGGGGGCGGGTACGCAGTATTTT
CDR3 protein: CASKTSGGAGTQYF

D gene: TRBD1
clone size: -
J gene: TRBJ2-7
V gene: TRBV6-2/TRBV6-3
CDR3 DNA: TGTGCCAGCAGCCCCCAGGGGGACGAGCAGTACTTC
CDR3 protein: CASSPQGDEQYF

D gene: TRBD2
clone size: few
J gene: TRBJ2-3
V gene: TRBV4-1
CDR3 DNA: TGCGCCAGCAGCCCGAACGGACTAGATACAGATACGCAGTATTTT
CDR3 protein: CASSPNGLDTDTQYF

D gene: -
clone size: once
J gene: TRBJ2-5
V gene: TRBV5-1
CDR3 DNA: TGCGCCAGCAGCTTCGGTCAAGAGACCCAGTACTTC
CDR3 protein: CASSFGQETQYF

D gene: -
clone size: -
J gene: TRBJ2-3
V gene: TRBV3-1/TRBV3-2
CDR3 DNA: TGTGCCAGCAGCCAAGGGAGGGGTACAGATACGCAGTATTTT
CDR3 protein: CASSQGRGTDTQYF

D gene: -
clone size: once
J gene: TRBJ2-7
V gene: TRBV19
CDR3 DNA: TGTGCAAGTAGGGCGGGGCCCTCTTACGAGCAGTACTTC
CDR3 protein: CASRAGPSYEQYF

D gene: -
clone size: -
J gene: TRBJ2-2
V gene: TRBV9
CDR3 DNA: TGTGCCAGCAGCGTATCCGGGGTGGGCACCGGGGAGCTGTTTTTT
CDR3 protein: CASSVSGVGTGELFF

D gene: -
clone size: -
J gene: TRBJ1-1
V gene: TRBV5-1
CDR3 DNA: TGCGCCAGCAGCTTCGGCCATACTGATCCCGGGACTCAAGCTTTCTTT
CDR3 protein: CASSFGHTDPGTQAFF

D gene: TRBD2
clone size: few
J gene: TRBJ2-7
V gene: TRBV19
CDR3 DNA: TGTGCCAGTAGTATACTTTCGACTAGCGGATACGAGCAGTACTTC
CDR3 protein: CASSILSTSGYEQYF

D gene: TRBD1
clone size: -
J gene: TRBJ2-7
V gene: TRBV10-3
CDR3 DNA: TGTGCCACCTTAACAGGGGCCTACGAGCAGTACTTC
CDR3 protein: CATLTGAYEQYF

D gene: TRBD1
clone size: -
J gene: TRBJ1-2
V gene: TRBV3-1/TRBV3-2
CDR3 DNA: TGTGCCAGCAGCCCCCTCGGGACAGGCAGAAACCATTACTATGGCTACACCTTC
CDR3 protein: CASSPLGTGRNHYYGYTF

D gene: -
clone size: -
J gene: TRBJ2-5
V gene: TRBV20-1
CDR3 DNA: TGCAGTGCTGATCGGCAAGAGACCCAGTACTTC
CDR3 protein: CSADRQETQYF

D gene: -
clone size: -
J gene: TRBJ2-3
V gene: TRBV12-3/TRBV12-4
CDR3 DNA: TGTGCCAGCAGTTCTCAGGGGGGAACGCAGTATTTT
CDR3 protein: CASSSQGGTQYF

D gene: -
clone size: -
J gene: TRBJ1-2
V gene: TRBV19
CDR3 DNA: TGTGCCAGTAGTATATCGTCCGTACAAGCTAACTATGGCTACACCTTC
CDR3 protein: CASSISSVQANYGYTF

D gene: -
clone size: -
J gene: TRBJ1-1
V gene: TRBV18
CDR3 DNA: TGTGCCAGCTCACTATCTGGAGGACAGATGAACACTGAAGCTTTCTTT
CDR3 protein: CASSLSGGQMNTEAFF

D gene: -
clone size: -
J gene: TRBJ2-7
V gene: TRBV5-1
CDR3 DNA: TGCGCCAGCAGCTCATTGTCCGGGGGTGCTACCGCGGGGGAGCAGTACTTC
CDR3 protein: CASSSLSGGATAGEQYF

D gene: TRBD1
clone size: -
J gene: TRBJ2-2
V gene: TRBV10-3
CDR3 DNA: TGTGCCATCGCGACAGGGTTCGGGGCGGACACCGGGGAGCTGTTTTTT
CDR3 protein: CAIATGFGADTGELFF

D gene: TRBD1
clone size: -
J gene: TRBJ1-2
V gene: TRBV5-1
CDR3 DNA: TGCGCCAGCAGCCCGGGACAGGGGAATTGGGGCTACACCTTC
CDR3 protein: CASSPGQGNWGYTF

D gene: -
clone size: -
J gene: TRBJ1-2
V gene: TRBV7-9
CDR3 DNA: TGTGCCAGCAGCTCGACCGGGATTTCTAACTATGGCTACACCTTC
CDR3 protein: CASSSTGISNYGYTF

D gene: TRBD2
clone size: -
J gene: TRBJ2-1
V gene: TRBV5-1
CDR3 DNA: TGCGCCAGCAGCCTTGAAACTAGCGGGGTAAGGGATGAGCAGTTCTTC
CDR3 protein: CASSLETSGVRDEQFF

D gene: -
clone size: -
J gene: TRBJ2-3
V gene: TRBV29-1
CDR3 DNA: TGCAGCGTTGTTACCACGGGGAGCACAGATACGCAGTATTTT
CDR3 protein: CSVVTTGSTDTQYF

D gene: -
clone size: -
J gene: TRBJ1-4
V gene: TRBV28
CDR3 DNA: TGTGCCAGCAGTCCCGGGACTCTGGGGGAAAAACTGTTTTTT
CDR3 protein: CASSPGTLGEKLFF

D gene: -
clone size: -
J gene: TRBJ1-2
V gene: TRBV2
CDR3 DNA: TGTGCCAGCAGTGAAGCGGTACGGAACTATGGCTACACCTTC
CDR3 protein: CASSEAVRNYGYTF

D gene: -
clone size: -
J gene: TRBJ1-5
V gene: TRBV12-5
CDR3 DNA: TGTGCTAGTGGTTTGGGACAGGCGCGAAATCAGCCCCAGCATTTT
CDR3 protein: CASGLGQARNQPQHF

D gene: TRBD2
clone size: -
J gene: TRBJ2-1
V gene: TRBV5-8
CDR3 DNA: TGTGCCAGCAGCTACGGGACTAGCGGGGGGGCCGAGGAGCAGTTCTTC
CDR3 protein: CASSYGTSGGAEEQFF

D gene: -
clone size: -
J gene: TRBJ2-4
V gene: TRBV2
CDR3 DNA: TGTGCCAGCAGTGATTGGCAAGGGGGTATCAAAAACATTCAGTACTTC
CDR3 protein: CASSDWQGGIKNIQYF

D gene: -
clone size: -
J gene: TRBJ1-2
V gene: TRBV7-8
CDR3 DNA: TGTGCCAGCAGCTTAAGCCAACTCATAGGCTACACCTTC
CDR3 protein: CASSLSQLIGYTF

D gene: -
clone size: -
J gene: TRBJ1-1
V gene: TRBV29-1
CDR3 DNA: TGCAGCGTTGGTAATGAGGGTCTATCGGAAGCTTTCTTT
CDR3 protein: CSVGNEGLSEAFF

D gene: -
clone size: -
J gene: TRBJ1-2
V gene: TRBV12-3/TRBV12-4
CDR3 DNA: TGTGCCAGCAGTCTACGTCTCGGGGGTGGCTACACCTTC
CDR3 protein: CASSLRLGGGYTF

D gene: -
clone size: -
J gene: TRBJ1-3
V gene: TRBV28
CDR3 DNA: TGTGCCAGCAGTTTACCTACAGGGTCTGGAAACACCATATATTTT
CDR3 protein: CASSLPTGSGNTIYF